Listed here is a single TCR beta chain. The germline V and J ends were trimmed by 4 bases and 5 bases, with 11 bases remaining between them. This CDR3 region has 13 residues. Germline V gives CDR1 SEHNR, CDR2 FQNEAQ (reference sequence). Clones were sequenced by immunoSEQ multiplex PCR, and TCRdb holds only the in-frame ones, with some missing. Of 40,000 or so clones in the sample, roughly nine tenths were seen once. The data stem from a study of blood T cell repertoires in COVID-19. The sequenced sample consisted of peripheral blood. This TCR came from a man between 25 and 39 years old with active or convalescent COVID-19. The chain uses TRBV7-9 and TRBJ1-2; D not certain. CDR3 coding DNA: TGTGCCAGCAGCTCCTCCGAGCATTATGGCTACACCTTC. It specifies CASSSSEHYGYTF.